The rows below give T cell receptor beta chains drawn from one sample of a study of T cell responses to AZD1222 COVID-19 vaccine. Using immunoSEQ multiplex PCR, the repertoire was profiled, and TCRdb retains in-frame clones only, with some absent. The sample carries fewer than 200,000 clones, about 89% recorded once. The sample consisted of peripheral blood, taken on day 0 of AZD1222 vaccination. Receptors were obtained from an adult in good health. Each CDR3 is given with its conserved first and last residue. A D gene is named only where the DNA matches it firmly. Size is stated for part of the rows, as once, few or many counts, or as a class when the clone is expanded.

V gene	clone size	J gene	D gene	CDR3 protein	CDR3 DNA
TRBV5-1	.	TRBJ1-6	.	CASSMTGYNSPLHF	TGCGCCAGCAGCATGACAGGATATAATTCACCCCTCCACTTT
TRBV19	.	TRBJ2-1	TRBD1	CASSMGTGPDEQFF	TGTGCCAGTAGTATGGGGACAGGGCCGGATGAGCAGTTCTTC
TRBV3-1/TRBV3-2	.	TRBJ1-5	TRBD1	CASSQGTGGKNQPQHF	TGTGCCAGCAGCCAAGGAACAGGGGGTAAGAATCAGCCCCAGCATTTT
TRBV29-1	.	TRBJ2-5	.	CSVDGGRRETQYF	TGCAGCGTTGACGGGGGGCGCCGGGAGACCCAGTACTTC
TRBV5-1	once	TRBJ2-7	TRBD1	CASSPRQGPSLSYEQYF	TGCGCCAGCAGCCCGCGACAGGGACCGTCACTATCCTACGAGCAGTACTTC
TRBV28	.	TRBJ2-2	.	CASSIPMGQNTGELFF	TGTGCCAGCAGTATTCCCATGGGACAGAACACCGGGGAGCTGTTTTTT
TRBV5-4	.	TRBJ1-5	TRBD1	CASSRDREGQPQHF	TGTGCCAGCAGCCGCGACAGGGAAGGTCAGCCCCAGCATTTT
TRBV6-1	.	TRBJ1-1	TRBD1	CASSEGGQGTEAFF	TGTGCCAGCAGTGAAGGGGGACAGGGGACTGAAGCTTTCTTT
TRBV28	.	TRBJ1-5	.	CASSFEGEYSNQPQHF	TGTGCCAGCAGTTTTGAGGGCGAGTATAGCAATCAGCCCCAGCATTTT
TRBV6-1	.	TRBJ1-2	TRBD1	CASSEEQGAGYGYTF	TGTGCCAGCAGTGAGGAACAGGGGGCTGGTTATGGCTACACCTTC
TRBV7-2	.	TRBJ1-1	.	CASSFRRQWAEAFF	TGTGCCAGCAGCTTTCGACGACAGTGGGCTGAAGCTTTCTTT
TRBV27	.	TRBJ1-6	.	CASRWVDSPLHF	TGTGCCAGCCGCTGGGTGGACTCACCCCTCCACTTT
TRBV10-2	.	TRBJ1-2	.	CASSGDIFYGYTF	TGCGCCAGCAGTGGGGACATATTCTATGGCTACACCTTC
TRBV18	.	TRBJ1-6	TRBD1	CASSPNRQGSSYNSPLHF	TGTGCCAGCTCCCCCAACCGACAGGGCAGCTCCTATAATTCACCCCTCCACTTT
TRBV6-5	.	TRBJ1-5	.	CASVSYQGNEPQHF	TGTGCCAGCGTCTCATATCAGGGGAACGAGCCCCAGCATTTT
TRBV5-1	.	TRBJ2-5	TRBD2	CASRGTSGGAQTQYF	TGCGCCAGCAGGGGTACTAGCGGGGGGGCCCAGACCCAGTACTTC